Detailed here is one TCR beta chain. The CDR3 has 18 amino acids. Per the germline V gene, CDR1 is MDHEN and CDR2 is SYDVKM. After removal of 7 bases from V and 4 bases from J, the junction contained 22 bases not matched to a gene. This entry comes from a study of shared clonotypes between healthy human individuals. The assay was immunoSEQ multiplex PCR, and TCRdb's table has in-frame clones only and misses some. The sample contains a few hundred thousand clones, 79% of which appear only once. What was sequenced was PBMCs. This sequence originates from a woman aged 40 to 50 in good health. Some clones in this sample may be carry-over from other donors' samples. This chain joins TRBV28 and TRBJ2-7; TRBD1 matches 7 bases. CDR3: CASTPSRDRLNTPYEQYF. CDR3 nucleotides: TGTGCCAGCACCCCCAGCCGGGACAGACTTAATACCCCATACGAGCAGTACTTC. The variable domain in full, completed from reference TRBV28 and TRBJ2-7, reads DVKVTQSSRYLVKRTGEKVFLECVQDMDHENMFWYRQDPGLGLRLIYFSYDVKMKEKGDIPEGYSVSREKKERFSLILESASTNQTSMYLCASTPSRDRLNTPYEQYFGPGTRLTVT.